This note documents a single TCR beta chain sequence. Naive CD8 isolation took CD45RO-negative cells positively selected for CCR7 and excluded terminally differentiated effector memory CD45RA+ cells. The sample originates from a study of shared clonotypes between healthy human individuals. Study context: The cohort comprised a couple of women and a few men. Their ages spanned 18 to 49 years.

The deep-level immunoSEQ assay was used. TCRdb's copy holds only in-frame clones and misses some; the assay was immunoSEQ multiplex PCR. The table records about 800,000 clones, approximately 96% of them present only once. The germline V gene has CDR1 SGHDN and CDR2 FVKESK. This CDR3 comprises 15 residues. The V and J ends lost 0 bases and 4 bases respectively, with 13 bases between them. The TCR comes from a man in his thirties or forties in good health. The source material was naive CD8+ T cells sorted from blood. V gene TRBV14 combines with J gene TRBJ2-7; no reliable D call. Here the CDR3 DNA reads TGTGCCAGCAGCCAAGATTATTACAGCATATACGAGCAGTACTTC. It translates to CASSQDYYSIYEQYF.